Below are 5 T cell receptor beta chains sequenced from a single sample in a study of blood T cell repertoires in COVID-19. TCRdb keeps only in-frame clones here, not all; method: immunoSEQ multiplex PCR. Here the sample spans approximately 100,000 clones, 84% being singletons. The sequencing sample was made of peripheral blood. Receptors were obtained from a woman over 75 with active or convalescent COVID-19.

The CDR3 here is CASSPPGDWGYTF. CDR3 DNA sequence: TGTGCCAGCTCACCACCAGGGGATTGGGGCTACACCTTC. The J gene is TRBJ1-2, the V gene TRBV18, with D possibly being TRBD1 (5 bases). CDR3 length: 13 residues. V was pared by 0 bases and J by 8 bases, with 10 bases between. Looked up from germline, CDR1 is KGHSH and CDR2 is LQKENI. The full variable domain, with the rest looked up from reference TRBV18 and TRBJ1-2, is NAGVMQNPRHLVRRRGQEARLRCSPMKGHSHVYWYRQLPEEGLKFMVYLQKENIIDESGMPKERFSAEFPKEGPSILRIQQVVRGDSAAYFCASSPPGDWGYTFGSGTRLTVV.

The V call is TRBV6-5, the J call TRBJ2-1; 14 nucleotides line up with TRBD2. The CDR3 extends over 14 amino acids. Germline V lookup: CDR1 MNHEY, CDR2 SVGAGI. V lost 5 bases, J lost 9 bases, and 3 bases stayed unmatched. The CDR3 sequence is CASSLGLAGGEQFF. The CDR3, as DNA: TGTGCCAGCAGTCTTGGACTAGCGGGAGGTGAGCAGTTCTTC.

This chain links TRBV7-2 with TRBJ2-1; D gene uncertain. Germline CDR1 reads SGHTA; CDR2 reads FQGNSA. V was cut by 5 bases and J by 4 bases, with 3 bases left in between. This CDR3 contains 11 residues. The CDR3 DNA sequence: TGTGCCAGCAGCCCTTACAATGAGCAGTTCTTC. Amino acid sequence: CASSPYNEQFF.

This clone appeared a single time. V and J are TRBV27 and TRBJ1-6, with TRBD1 matching over 7 bases. This CDR3 is built from 15 residues. V shed 2 bases and J 8 bases; nucleotides not matched to a gene: 6. Germline values: CDR1 MNHEY, CDR2 SMNVEV (reference sequence). The CDR3 region is CASSLLDRIDSPLHF. The CDR3 DNA reads TGTGCCAGCAGTTTACTGGACAGGATAGATTCACCCCTCCACTTT.

The CDR3 coding sequence is TGTGCCAGCAGAGCGGGAGTGTATACGCAGTATTTT. Translated, it gives CASRAGVYTQYF. The rearrangement links TRBV27 to TRBJ2-3, with TRBD2 matching over 8 bases. The CDR3 totals 12 residues. Germline V gene lookup returns CDR1 MNHEY and CDR2 SMNVEV (reference sequence). The V gene end was trimmed by 6 bases and the J gene end by 7 bases; junction bases not matched to a gene: 3.